This TCR beta chain appears in the sequencing data of a study of blood T cell repertoires in COVID-19. The count of this clone is one. The V gene's germline CDR1 is GTSNPN and CDR2 SVGIG (reference sequence). The CDR3 is made up of 13 amino acids. The junction had 4 bases not matched to a gene; V was cut back by 2 bases and J by 6 bases. Data came from immunoSEQ multiplex PCR; TCRdb stores just in-frame clones and leaves some out. The repertoire consists of almost 90,000 clones, with approximately 88% occurring once and the leading ten covering 11%. Material: peripheral blood. The sequence derives from an elderly man with acute or convalescent COVID-19. The rearrangement joins TRBV30 to TRBJ2-7, with 10 positions matching TRBD1. The CDR3 nucleotides read TGTGCCTGGAGTCGGACAGGGGGGATCGAGCAGTACTTC. Translation gives CAWSRTGGIEQYF.